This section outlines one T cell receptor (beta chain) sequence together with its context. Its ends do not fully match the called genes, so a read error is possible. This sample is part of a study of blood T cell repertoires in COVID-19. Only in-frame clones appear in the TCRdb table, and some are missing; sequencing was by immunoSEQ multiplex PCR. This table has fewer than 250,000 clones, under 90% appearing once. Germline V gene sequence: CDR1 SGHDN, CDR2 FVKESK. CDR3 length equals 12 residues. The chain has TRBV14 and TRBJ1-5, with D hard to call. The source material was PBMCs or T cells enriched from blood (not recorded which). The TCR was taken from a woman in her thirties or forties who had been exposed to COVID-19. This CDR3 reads CASTRSHQPQHF. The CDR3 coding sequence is TGTGCCAGCACCCGTAGCCATCAGCCCCAGCATTTT.